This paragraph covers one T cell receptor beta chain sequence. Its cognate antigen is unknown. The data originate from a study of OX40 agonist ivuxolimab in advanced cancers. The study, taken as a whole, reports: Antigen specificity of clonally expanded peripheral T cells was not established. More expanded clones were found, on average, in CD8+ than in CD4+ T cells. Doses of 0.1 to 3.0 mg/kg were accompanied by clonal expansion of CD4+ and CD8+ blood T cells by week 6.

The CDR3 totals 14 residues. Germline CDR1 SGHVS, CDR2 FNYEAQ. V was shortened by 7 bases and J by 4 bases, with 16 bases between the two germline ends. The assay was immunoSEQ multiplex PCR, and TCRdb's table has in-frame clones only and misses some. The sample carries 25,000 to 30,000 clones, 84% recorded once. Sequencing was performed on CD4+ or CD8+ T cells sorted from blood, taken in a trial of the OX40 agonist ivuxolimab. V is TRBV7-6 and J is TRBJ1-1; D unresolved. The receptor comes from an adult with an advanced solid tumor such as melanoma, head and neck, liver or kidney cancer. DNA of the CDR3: TGTGCCAGCACCCTAGGGTCCGCTTCCACTGAAGCTTTCTTT. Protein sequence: CASTLGSASTEAFF.